This T cell receptor beta chain was recovered during a study of control samples from healthy donors and cancer patients. Of note for this clone: Other DNA variants within this sample encode the same CDR3.

This CDR3 comprises 13 residues. In germline, CDR1 is GTSNPN, CDR2 SVGIG (reference sequence). V lost 0 bases, J lost 5 bases, and 8 bases lay in between. This table comes from immunoSEQ multiplex PCR, and its TCRdb copy is limited to in-frame clones, with some not included. This table holds some 58,000 clones, 87% found once. The source material was PBMCs. The J gene is TRBJ1-5, the V gene TRBV30, with D uncertain. The clonotype was recovered from a woman aged 55-69 years with lung cancer. The CDR3 loop reads CAWSVGGDQPQHF. For the CDR3, the DNA is TGTGCCTGGAGTGTCGGCGGAGATCAGCCCCAGCATTTT.